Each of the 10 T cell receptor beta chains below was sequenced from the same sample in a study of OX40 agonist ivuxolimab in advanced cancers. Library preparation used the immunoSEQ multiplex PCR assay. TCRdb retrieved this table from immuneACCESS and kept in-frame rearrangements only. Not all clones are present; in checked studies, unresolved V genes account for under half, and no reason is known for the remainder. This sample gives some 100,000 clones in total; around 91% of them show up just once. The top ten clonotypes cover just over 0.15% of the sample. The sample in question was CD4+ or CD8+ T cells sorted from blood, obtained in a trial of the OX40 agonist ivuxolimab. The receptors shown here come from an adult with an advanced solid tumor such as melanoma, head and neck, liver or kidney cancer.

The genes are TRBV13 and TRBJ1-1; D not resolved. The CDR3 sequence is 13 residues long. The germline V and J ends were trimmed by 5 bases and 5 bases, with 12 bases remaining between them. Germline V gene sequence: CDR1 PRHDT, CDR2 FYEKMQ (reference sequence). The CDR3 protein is CASSPWGGTEAFF. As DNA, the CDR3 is TGTGCCAGCAGCCCCTGGGGAGGGACTGAAGCTTTCTTT.

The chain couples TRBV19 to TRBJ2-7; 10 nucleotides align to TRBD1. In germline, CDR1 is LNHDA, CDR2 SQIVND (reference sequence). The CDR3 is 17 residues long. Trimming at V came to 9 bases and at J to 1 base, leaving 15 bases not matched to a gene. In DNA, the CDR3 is TGTGCCAGCACCCCGGGACAGGGGTTTGGTTATTCCTACGAGCAGTACTTC. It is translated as CASTPGQGFGYSYEQYF.

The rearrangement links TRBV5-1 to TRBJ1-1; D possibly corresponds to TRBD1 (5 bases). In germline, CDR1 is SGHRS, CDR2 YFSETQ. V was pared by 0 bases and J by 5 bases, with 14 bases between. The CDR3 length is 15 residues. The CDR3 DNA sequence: TGCGCCAGCAGCTTGGCTGGGCCTAAGGGGACTGAAGCTTTCTTT. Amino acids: CASSLAGPKGTEAFF.

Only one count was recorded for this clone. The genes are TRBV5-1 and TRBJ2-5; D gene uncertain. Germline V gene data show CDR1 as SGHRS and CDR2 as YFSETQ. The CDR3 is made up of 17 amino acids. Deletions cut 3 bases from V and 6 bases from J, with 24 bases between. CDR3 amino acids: CASSSNQAGLGKKTQYF. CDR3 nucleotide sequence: TGCGCCAGCAGCTCCAACCAAGCAGGATTAGGGAAAAAGACCCAGTACTTC.

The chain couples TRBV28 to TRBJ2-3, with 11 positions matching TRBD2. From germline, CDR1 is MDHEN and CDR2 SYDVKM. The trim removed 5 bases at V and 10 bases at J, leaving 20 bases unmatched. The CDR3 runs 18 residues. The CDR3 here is CASSIGGAHSGRAIPQYF. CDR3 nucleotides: TGTGCCAGCAGTATTGGGGGCGCCCATAGCGGGAGGGCAATCCCGCAGTATTTT.

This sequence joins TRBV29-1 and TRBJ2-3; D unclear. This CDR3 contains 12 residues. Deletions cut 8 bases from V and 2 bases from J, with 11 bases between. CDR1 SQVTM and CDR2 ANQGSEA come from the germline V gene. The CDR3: CSQTSLTDTQYF. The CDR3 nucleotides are TGCAGCCAAACGTCGCTCACAGATACGCAGTATTTT.

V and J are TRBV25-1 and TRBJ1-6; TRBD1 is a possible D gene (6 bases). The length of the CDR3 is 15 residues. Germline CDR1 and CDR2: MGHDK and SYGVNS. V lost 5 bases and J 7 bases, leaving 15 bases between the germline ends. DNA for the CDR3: TGTGCCAGCAGTATACGGGACAAGGGGAATTCACCCCTCCACTTT. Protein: CASSIRDKGNSPLHF.

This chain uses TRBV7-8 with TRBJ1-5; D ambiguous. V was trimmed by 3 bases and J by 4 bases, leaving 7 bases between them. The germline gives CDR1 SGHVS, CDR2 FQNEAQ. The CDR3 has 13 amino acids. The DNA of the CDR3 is TGTGCCAGCAGCTTCGGCCCGAATCAGCCCCAGCATTTT. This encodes CASSFGPNQPQHF.

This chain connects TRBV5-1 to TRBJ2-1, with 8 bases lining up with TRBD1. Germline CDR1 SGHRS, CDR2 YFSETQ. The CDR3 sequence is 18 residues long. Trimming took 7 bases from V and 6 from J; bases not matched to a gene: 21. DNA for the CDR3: TGCGCCAGCCAAACCACCCCCCGACCGGGACAGGAGCCCAATGAGCAGTTCTTC. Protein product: CASQTTPRPGQEPNEQFF.

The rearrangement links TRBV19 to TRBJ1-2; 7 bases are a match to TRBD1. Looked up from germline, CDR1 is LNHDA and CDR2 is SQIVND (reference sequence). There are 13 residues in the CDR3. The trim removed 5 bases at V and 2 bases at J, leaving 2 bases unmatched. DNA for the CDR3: TGTGCCAGTAGTGTGACAGGGAACTATGGCTACACCTTC. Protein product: CASSVTGNYGYTF.